This T cell receptor (beta chain) was documented in a study of regulatory T cells in long-lasting Graves disease. General study findings and limits: Favored gene segments in persistent disease were TRBV28, TRBJ1-2 and TRBJ2-5. Patients whose Graves' disease persisted exhibited lower TCR diversity than those newly diagnosed.

V lost 5 bases to trimming and J lost 0 bases, with 8 bases between them. CDR1 is SGHRS and CDR2 is YFSETQ in the germline V gene. The CDR3 is 14 residues long. Stated time point: newly diagnosed GD, antithyroid drugs for less than 3 months. The TCR library used RNA extracted from PBMCs. Building of the TCR beta libraries involved iRepertoire HTBI primers and Arm-PCR of CDR3 regions. A single record per CDR3 protein comes from TCRdb applying MiXCR to the multiplex PCR reads. Among about 450,000 distinct CDR3 sequences listed, around 15% were seen once. This clonotype was detected many times. Its antigen is unidentified. These same data were also listed under a study on T cells in Graves' hyperthyroidism and ophthalmopathy.

V usage is TRBV5-1 and J usage is TRBJ2-2; no clear D. This receptor was taken from a woman aged 50 to 60 with Graves disease. The sample was peripheral blood mononuclear cells (PBMCs), taken at new diagnosis, from a patient treated with antithyroid drugs. This chain's CDR3 is CASSGDPNTGELFF. DNA for the CDR3: TGCGCCAGCAGTGGCGATCCGAACACCGGGGAGCTGTTTTTT.